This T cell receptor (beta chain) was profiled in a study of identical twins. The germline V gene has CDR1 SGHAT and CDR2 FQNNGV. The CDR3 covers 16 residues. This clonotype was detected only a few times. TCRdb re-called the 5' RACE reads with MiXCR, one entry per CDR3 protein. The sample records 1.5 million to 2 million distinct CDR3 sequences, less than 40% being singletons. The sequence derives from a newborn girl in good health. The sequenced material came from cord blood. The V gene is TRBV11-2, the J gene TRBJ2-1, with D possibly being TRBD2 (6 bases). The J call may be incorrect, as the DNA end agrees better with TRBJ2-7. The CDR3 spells CASSLVRLRGYNEQYF. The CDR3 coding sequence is TGTGCCAGCAGCTTAGTACGTCTGCGGGGCTACAATGAGCAGTACTTC.